The following is a TCR beta chain sequence with its context. The antigen remains unidentified. Measured with immunoSEQ multiplex PCR; TCRdb has only the in-frame clones, and not every one. The sample records 70,000 to 95,000 clones, roughly 90% being singletons. The sample is drawn from a study of T cell responses to AZD1222 COVID-19 vaccine. Overall study results and limits: Repertoires were obtained solely post-peak T cell response. Unmutated regions of variants are reportedly targeted by nearly half of spike-specific TCRs.

V lost 3 bases and J 2 bases, leaving 17 bases between the germline ends. The CDR3 spans 18 residues. Germline-derived CDR1 and CDR2 are SGHAT and FQNNGV. V is TRBV11-2 and J is TRBJ2-6, with a weak D call TRBD1 (6 bases). The sample was peripheral blood, taken on day 0 of AZD1222 vaccination. The receptor was derived from an adult in good health. CDR3 nucleotides: TGTGCCAGCAGCTTTCGTCAGGGGATCCCGACTGGGGCCAACGTCCTGACTTTC. It yields the protein CASSFRQGIPTGANVLTF.